These 16 T cell receptor beta chains were sequenced from one sample in a study of T cells in Graves' hyperthyroidism and ophthalmopathy. TCR beta CDR3 regions were amplified from RNA. The TCR CDR3 first-round RT-PCR relied on the HTBI primer set. TCRdb reanalysed the multiplex PCR reads using MiXCR and keeps one entry per CDR3 protein. The repertoire holds hundreds of thousands of distinct CDR3 sequences, with approximately 15% as singletons. Sequences were obtained from blood. These receptor sequences come from a woman younger than 30 with Graves' hyperthyroidism.

The gene calls are TRBV6-1 and TRBJ1-3; D uncertain. The CDR3 spans 15 residues. Germline V gives CDR1 MNHNS, CDR2 SASEGT. V lost 3 bases to trimming and J lost 3 bases, with 12 bases between them. The CDR3 here is CASSELGSIGNTIYF. The CDR3 nucleotides are TGTGCCAGCAGTGAGCTAGGATCCATTGGAAACACCATATATTTT.

This clonotype was counted a few times. Here the CDR3 reads CASRQLAGTDTQYF. DNA of the CDR3: TGTGCCAGCAGGCAACTAGCAGGGACAGATACGCAGTATTTT. This rearrangement joins TRBV27 to TRBJ2-3, with TRBD2 as a possible D gene (6 bases). The V gene lost 6 bases and the J gene lost 3 bases, with 13 bases spanning the gap. Germline V gene lookup returns CDR1 MNHEY and CDR2 SMNVEV (reference sequence). CDR3 size: 14 residues.

This clonotype came up many times. The rearrangement links TRBV7-2 to TRBJ1-5; D call uncertain. Germline CDR1 and CDR2: SGHTA and FQGNSA. This CDR3 region has 13 residues. V was trimmed by 0 bases and J by 6 bases, leaving 6 bases between them. Here the CDR3 DNA reads TGTGCCAGCAGCTTAGCGGCTCTTCAGCCCCAGCATTTT. It specifies CASSLAALQPQHF.

The chain carries TRBV7-9 and TRBJ2-1, with D perhaps matching TRBD2 (5 bases). Germline V CDR1 and CDR2: SEHNR, FQNEAQ (reference sequence). The V end was cut by 3 bases, the J end by 0 bases, with 9 bases between. This CDR3 comprises 15 residues. The CDR3 is CASSFTGGSYNEQFF. The CDR3 DNA sequence: TGTGCCAGCAGCTTCACCGGAGGCTCCTACAATGAGCAGTTCTTC.

This chain connects TRBV7-9 to TRBJ2-5; 7 nucleotides line up with TRBD1. CDR1 is SEHNR, CDR2 FQNEAQ, per germline (reference sequence). The CDR3 spans 15 residues. Trimming at V came to 5 bases and at J to 4 bases, leaving 10 bases not matched to a gene. This CDR3 reads CASSQRGQVGETQYF. The DNA of the CDR3 is TGTGCCAGCAGCCAAAGAGGACAGGTCGGAGAGACCCAGTACTTC.

At least ten counts were recorded for this clonotype. This chain uses TRBV7-2 with TRBJ2-1, with D perhaps matching TRBD1 (5 bases). Trimming pared 8 bases from V and 0 bases from J, leaving 14 bases between. CDR3 length: 15 amino acids. Germline lookup yields CDR1 SGHTA and CDR2 FQGNSA. The CDR3 loop reads CASLPRGSSYNEQFF. DNA of the CDR3: TGTGCCAGCCTACCAAGGGGAAGCTCCTACAATGAGCAGTTCTTC.

This clonotype was seen more than once but under ten times. The rearrangement joins TRBV11-3 to TRBJ2-4; 8 nucleotides align to TRBD2. Trimming took 0 bases from V and 12 from J; bases not matched to a gene: 16. The V gene's germline CDR1 is SGHNT and CDR2 YENEEA. The CDR3 consists of 17 residues. CDR3 sequence reads: CASSLDGLAGALEGQYF. CDR3 DNA sequence: TGTGCCAGCAGCTTAGACGGACTAGCCGGGGCACTGGAGGGTCAGTACTTC.

This clonotype was observed many times. The gene calls are TRBV30 and TRBJ2-1; D remains ambiguous. CDR1 is GTSNPN and CDR2 is SVGIG in the germline V gene (reference sequence). The V end was cut by 2 bases, the J end by 6 bases, with 14 bases between. The CDR3 loop spans 14 amino acids. The CDR3 coding sequence is TGTGCCTGGAGTATGTCTTCGAGGCTCAATGAGCAGTTCTTC. As protein: CAWSMSSRLNEQFF.

At least ten counts were recorded for this clonotype. The chain uses TRBV3-1 and TRBJ2-2; 9 bases agree with TRBD2. The CDR3 extends over 16 amino acids. Germline trimming cut 1 base from V and 5 bases from J; bases unmatched to any gene: 5. Germline V gene lookup returns CDR1 LGHDT and CDR2 YNNKEL (reference sequence). The CDR3 here is CASSQVPSGITGELFF. The CDR3 bases are TGTGCCAGCAGCCAAGTCCCTAGCGGGATTACCGGGGAGCTGTTTTTT.

This clonotype showed up many times. The V call is TRBV6-2 or TRBV6-3, the J call TRBJ2-7; 9 bases are a match to TRBD2. Trimming at V came to 3 bases and at J to 3 bases, leaving 3 bases not matched to a gene. Germline CDR1 reads MNHEY; CDR2 reads SVGEGT. The CDR3 extends over 14 amino acids. The CDR3 loop is CASSYGAGGYEQYF. CDR3 DNA sequence: TGTGCCAGCAGTTATGGAGCGGGAGGCTACGAGCAGTACTTC.

Only a few counts were recorded for this clonotype. The rearrangement uses TRBV10-2 and TRBJ2-5; D gene uncertain. The V end was cut by 1 base, the J end by 5 bases, with 11 bases between. Germline V gene sequence: CDR1 WSHSY, CDR2 SAAADI. The CDR3 totals 14 residues. Here the CDR3 reads CASSELGRSETQYF. The CDR3 nucleotides are TGCGCCAGCAGTGAGTTAGGGCGTTCGGAGACCCAGTACTTC.

This clonotype was observed many times. The rearrangement uses TRBV12-3 or TRBV12-4 and TRBJ2-1; tentative D call: TRBD1 (5 bases). Trimming took off 7 bases at V and 2 bases at J, with 12 bases between the two ends. This CDR3 comprises 14 residues. CDR3 coding DNA: TGTGCCAGCACCATACAGGCCCCCTACAATGAGCAGTTCTTC. Its protein product is CASTIQAPYNEQFF.

On this clonotype itself: Given a much more abundant clone one base away, this may be a read error. J is TRBJ2-7 and V is TRBV7-9, with D perhaps TRBD2 (7 bases). This CDR3 is 14 amino acids long. From germline, CDR1 is SEHNR and CDR2 FQNEAQ (reference sequence). The V end was cut by 0 bases, the J end by 5 bases, with 11 bases between. CDR3 in DNA: TGTGCCAGCAGCTTAGCGGGGGGGCGGGACGAGCAGTACTTC. Residues: CASSLAGGRDEQYF. The variable domain in full, completed from reference TRBV7-9 and TRBJ2-7, reads DTGVSQNPRHKITKRGQNVTFRCDPISEHNRLYWYRQTLGQGPEFLTYFQNEAQLEKSRLLSDRFSAERPKGSFSTLEIQRTEQGDSAMYLCASSLAGGRDEQYFGPGTRLTVT.

This clonotype was detected many times. The rearrangement uses TRBV6-1 and TRBJ1-6, with D possibly matching TRBD1 (6 bases). The V end was cut by 6 bases, the J end by 0 bases, with 9 bases between. This CDR3 is built from 15 residues. Per the germline V gene, CDR1 is MNHNS and CDR2 is SASEGT. CDR3 nucleotide sequence: TGTGCCAGCAGGCAGGACAGCTCCTATAATTCACCCCTCCACTTT. Its protein product is CASRQDSSYNSPLHF.

In this sample, this clonotype turned up many times. The chain recombines TRBV30 with TRBJ2-5, with D possibly TRBD2 on 6 matching bases. Germline assignment: CDR1 GTSNPN and CDR2 SVGIG (reference sequence). The V end was cut by 1 base, the J end by 2 bases, with 11 bases between. The CDR3 spans 14 residues. The CDR3 sequence: CAWSGGLIQETQYF. CDR3 nucleotides: TGTGCCTGGAGTGGGGGACTTATACAAGAGACCCAGTACTTC.

This clonotype was observed many times. J is TRBJ1-1 and V is TRBV30; no definite D call. With 3 bases removed from V and 2 bases from J, the gap between germline ends came to 7 bases. The CDR3 loop spans 12 amino acids. Germline CDR1 and CDR2: GTSNPN and SVGIG (reference sequence). The CDR3 sequence is CAWRRVNTEAFF. As DNA, the CDR3 is TGTGCCTGGAGACGAGTAAACACTGAAGCTTTCTTT.